The TCR beta chain under discussion was sequenced for a study of blood T cell repertoires in COVID-19. In the source study's methods: Nucleated cell counts were estimated from reference gene primer amplification. The assay was immunoSEQ multiplex PCR, and TCRdb's table has in-frame clones only and misses some. Clone size and V and J calls were adopted from that table, with D and trimming inferred from the DNA. The sample gives roughly 250,000 clones, approximately 85% of which show up once; about 1% is in the top ten. The sequencing sample was made of peripheral blood. The TCR comes from a human donor with COVID-19, enrolled during active disease. The donor label of this sample is uncertain.

The CDR3 sequence is CASSLAGQGFRDEQFF. CDR3 sequence (DNA): TGTGCCAGCAGCTTGGCGGGACAGGGCTTTCGTGATGAGCAGTTCTTC. The chain recombines TRBV7-9 with TRBJ2-1; 9 bases agree with TRBD1. CDR1 is SEHNR and CDR2 is FQNEAQ in the germline V gene (reference sequence). With 3 bases clipped from V and 8 bases from J, the junction kept 11 bases outside the gene matches. The CDR3 runs 16 residues.